A selection of T cell receptor beta chains follows, all from one sample in a study of blood T cell repertoires in COVID-19. Sequenced by immunoSEQ multiplex PCR; TCRdb stores in-frame clones only, minus some. The sample includes just over 250,000 clones, 91% of them seen just once. Sequenced material: peripheral blood. These receptors all come from a person between 18 and 30 years old with COVID-19, enrolled during active disease. The CDR3 runs from the conserved cysteine through the conserved F or W. The D gene is left open where the match is weak. Clone size is not always given. Where it is, it says once, few, many or a class for expanded clones.

clone size: .
J gene: TRBJ1-1
D gene: .
V gene: TRBV19
CDR3 protein: CASSRAVNTEAFF
CDR3 DNA: TGTGCCAGTAGTAGGGCAGTGAACACTGAAGCTTTCTTT

clone size: .
J gene: TRBJ2-2
D gene: TRBD1
V gene: TRBV28
CDR3 protein: CASRDRALRNTGELFF
CDR3 DNA: TGTGCCAGCAGGGACAGGGCGCTAAGGAACACCGGGGAGCTGTTTTTT

clone size: .
J gene: TRBJ2-4
D gene: .
V gene: TRBV14
CDR3 protein: CASSQGHGGDIQYF
CDR3 DNA: TGTGCCAGCAGCCAAGGGCACGGGGGAGACATTCAGTACTTC

clone size: .
J gene: TRBJ2-7
D gene: TRBD2
V gene: TRBV10-2
CDR3 protein: CASSQPGTISYEQYF
CDR3 DNA: TGCGCCAGCAGCCAGCCTGGGACTATTTCCTACGAGCAGTACTTC

clone size: .
J gene: TRBJ2-1
D gene: TRBD2
V gene: TRBV5-1
CDR3 protein: CASSWGAGEGHEQFF
CDR3 DNA: TGCGCCAGCAGCTGGGGAGCGGGAGAGGGACATGAGCAGTTCTTC

clone size: .
J gene: TRBJ2-2
D gene: .
V gene: TRBV29-1
CDR3 protein: CSVVYNAGANTGELFF
CDR3 DNA: TGCAGCGTTGTATACAACGCAGGGGCGAACACCGGGGAGCTGTTTTTT

clone size: .
J gene: TRBJ2-7
D gene: .
V gene: TRBV6-6
CDR3 protein: CASSYDSEQYF
CDR3 DNA: TGTGCCAGCAGTTACGACAGCGAGCAGTACTTC

clone size: .
J gene: TRBJ2-1
D gene: TRBD2
V gene: TRBV5-5
CDR3 protein: CASRLGLAGVPEQFF
CDR3 DNA: TGTGCCAGCAGACTCGGACTAGCGGGAGTTCCTGAGCAGTTCTTC

clone size: .
J gene: TRBJ2-3
D gene: .
V gene: TRBV13
CDR3 protein: CASSPGTHLTDTQYF
CDR3 DNA: TGTGCCAGCAGCCCCGGGACTCATCTCACAGATACGCAGTATTTT

clone size: .
J gene: TRBJ2-2
D gene: .
V gene: TRBV6-5
CDR3 protein: CASSYGRNTGELFF
CDR3 DNA: TGTGCCAGCAGTTACGGCCGGAACACCGGGGAGCTGTTTTTT

clone size: .
J gene: TRBJ2-3
D gene: TRBD1
V gene: TRBV9
CDR3 protein: CASSVAGTGTQYF
CDR3 DNA: TGTGCCAGCAGCGTAGCTGGGACAGGAACGCAGTATTTT

clone size: .
J gene: TRBJ2-1
D gene: .
V gene: TRBV28
CDR3 protein: CASSLLREFRNEQFF
CDR3 DNA: TGTGCCAGCAGTTTATTACGGGAATTTAGAAATGAGCAGTTCTTC

clone size: .
J gene: TRBJ1-4
D gene: TRBD1
V gene: TRBV19
CDR3 protein: CATRTGQGEKLFF
CDR3 DNA: TGTGCCACCCGGACAGGGCAAGGCGAAAAACTGTTTTTT

clone size: .
J gene: TRBJ2-1
D gene: .
V gene: TRBV30
CDR3 protein: CAWRPTRDEQFF
CDR3 DNA: TGTGCCTGGAGACCGACTCGCGATGAGCAGTTCTTC

clone size: .
J gene: TRBJ2-1
D gene: .
V gene: TRBV10-3
CDR3 protein: CAIMGDTSYNEQFF
CDR3 DNA: TGTGCCATCATGGGGGACACCTCCTACAATGAGCAGTTCTTC

clone size: many
J gene: TRBJ2-1
D gene: .
V gene: TRBV27
CDR3 protein: CASSLGEGVRRFF
CDR3 DNA: TGTGCCAGCAGTTTAGGAGAGGGAGTCAGGAGGTTCTTC

clone size: .
J gene: TRBJ2-6
D gene: TRBD2
V gene: TRBV6-6
CDR3 protein: CASSRTSGSPGANVLTF
CDR3 DNA: TGTGCCAGCAGTCGGACTAGCGGGAGTCCAGGGGCCAACGTCCTGACTTTC

clone size: .
J gene: TRBJ1-5
D gene: .
V gene: TRBV15
CDR3 protein: CATSRGQNSNQPQHF
CDR3 DNA: TGTGCCACCAGCAGAGGACAGAATAGCAATCAGCCCCAGCATTTT

clone size: .
J gene: TRBJ1-5
D gene: TRBD1
V gene: TRBV5-6
CDR3 protein: CASSLERQGNGQPQHF
CDR3 DNA: TGTGCCAGCAGCTTGGAGAGACAGGGGAACGGTCAGCCCCAGCATTTT

clone size: .
J gene: TRBJ2-1
D gene: .
V gene: TRBV24-1
CDR3 protein: CATSDSSRGWGQFF
CDR3 DNA: TGTGCCACCAGTGATTCTTCTCGCGGGTGGGGGCAGTTCTTC

clone size: .
J gene: TRBJ2-3
D gene: TRBD2
V gene: TRBV7-2
CDR3 protein: CASSPTGGTDTQYF
CDR3 DNA: TGTGCCAGCAGCCCCACGGGGGGGACAGATACGCAGTATTTT

clone size: .
J gene: TRBJ1-5
D gene: .
V gene: TRBV7-2
CDR3 protein: CASSWTVNQPQHF
CDR3 DNA: TGTGCCAGCAGCTGGACAGTCAATCAGCCCCAGCATTTT

clone size: .
J gene: TRBJ2-6
D gene: .
V gene: TRBV21-1
CDR3 protein: CASSKEEEWGRSYLYSGANVLTF
CDR3 DNA: TGTGCCAGCAGCAAAGAGGAAGAGTGGGGGCGAAGTTACCTTTACTCTGGGGCCAACGTCCTGACTTTC

clone size: .
J gene: TRBJ1-2
D gene: .
V gene: TRBV5-4
CDR3 protein: CASSQDTNYGYTF
CDR3 DNA: TGTGCCAGCAGCCAAGACACGAACTATGGCTACACCTTC

clone size: .
J gene: TRBJ1-1
D gene: .
V gene: TRBV7-2
CDR3 protein: CASSLALTETEAFF
CDR3 DNA: TGTGCCAGCAGCTTAGCGCTAACGGAGACTGAAGCTTTCTTT

clone size: once
J gene: TRBJ1-2
D gene: .
V gene: TRBV28
CDR3 protein: CASSLSGLNGYTF
CDR3 DNA: TGTGCCAGCAGTTTATCGGGGTTGAATGGCTACACCTTC

clone size: once
J gene: TRBJ2-3
D gene: .
V gene: TRBV3-1/TRBV3-2
CDR3 protein: CASSQVVSGYTDTQYF
CDR3 DNA: TGTGCCAGCAGCCAAGTGGTCTCCGGTTACACAGATACGCAGTATTTT

clone size: .
J gene: TRBJ1-4
D gene: TRBD1
V gene: TRBV13
CDR3 protein: CASSLQGGTNEKLFF
CDR3 DNA: TGTGCCAGCAGCCTTCAGGGGGGAACTAATGAAAAACTGTTTTTT

clone size: .
J gene: TRBJ2-7
D gene: TRBD2
V gene: TRBV2
CDR3 protein: CASTPGAGGYEQYF
CDR3 DNA: TGTGCCAGCACCCCGGGAGCGGGAGGATACGAGCAGTACTTC

clone size: .
J gene: TRBJ1-5
D gene: .
V gene: TRBV6-5
CDR3 protein: CASSYRGNQPQHF
CDR3 DNA: TGTGCCAGCAGTTACAGGGGGAATCAGCCCCAGCATTTT

clone size: .
J gene: TRBJ2-3
D gene: .
V gene: TRBV5-4
CDR3 protein: CASSLGERTQYF
CDR3 DNA: TGTGCCAGCAGCTTGGGTGAGAGGACGCAGTATTTT

clone size: once
J gene: TRBJ1-5
D gene: TRBD1
V gene: TRBV24-1
CDR3 protein: CATSEAPGQGADSNQPQHF
CDR3 DNA: TGTGCCACCAGTGAGGCGCCGGGACAGGGGGCCGATAGCAATCAGCCCCAGCATTTT

clone size: .
J gene: TRBJ1-2
D gene: .
V gene: TRBV25-1
CDR3 protein: CASSERGTYGYTF
CDR3 DNA: TGTGCCAGCAGTGAAAGGGGGACCTATGGCTACACCTTC

clone size: .
J gene: TRBJ2-3
D gene: TRBD2
V gene: TRBV5-1
CDR3 protein: CASSFSGRFTDTQYF
CDR3 DNA: TGCGCCAGCAGCTTTAGCGGGAGGTTCACAGATACGCAGTATTTT

clone size: .
J gene: TRBJ1-2
D gene: TRBD1
V gene: TRBV10-3
CDR3 protein: CAISEPGTAGYGYTF
CDR3 DNA: TGTGCCATCAGTGAGCCAGGGACAGCGGGTTATGGCTACACCTTC

clone size: few
J gene: TRBJ2-1
D gene: TRBD2
V gene: TRBV5-6
CDR3 protein: CASSSGTSVLF
CDR3 DNA: TGTGCCAGCAGCTCTGGGACTAGCGTCCTCTTC

clone size: .
J gene: TRBJ1-6
D gene: .
V gene: TRBV27
CDR3 protein: CATQSTPQPGSPLHF
CDR3 DNA: TGTGCCACTCAAAGTACCCCCCAGCCGGGGTCACCCCTCCACTTT

clone size: once
J gene: TRBJ2-3
D gene: .
V gene: TRBV2
CDR3 protein: CASSERTDTQYF
CDR3 DNA: TGTGCCAGCAGTGAGAGGACAGATACGCAGTATTTT

clone size: .
J gene: TRBJ1-1
D gene: TRBD1
V gene: TRBV7-8
CDR3 protein: CASSTISPGTGTRNTEAFF
CDR3 DNA: TGTGCCAGCAGCACGATCTCCCCCGGGACAGGGACAAGGAACACTGAAGCTTTCTTT

clone size: .
J gene: TRBJ2-7
D gene: .
V gene: TRBV29-1
CDR3 protein: CSVTGNYEQYF
CDR3 DNA: TGCAGCGTAACAGGGAACTACGAGCAGTACTTC

clone size: .
J gene: TRBJ2-7
D gene: TRBD2
V gene: TRBV19
CDR3 protein: CAASASGVNEQYF
CDR3 DNA: TGTGCCGCTTCGGCTAGCGGGGTCAACGAGCAGTACTTC

clone size: .
J gene: TRBJ2-1
D gene: .
V gene: TRBV6-2/TRBV6-3
CDR3 protein: CASSYNLESGRGGYNEQFF
CDR3 DNA: TGTGCCAGCAGTTATAATTTGGAGTCGGGGAGAGGAGGATACAATGAGCAGTTCTTC

clone size: .
J gene: TRBJ1-6
D gene: TRBD1
V gene: TRBV7-6
CDR3 protein: CASSLGDRANSPLHF
CDR3 DNA: TGTGCCAGCAGCTTAGGGGACAGGGCCAATTCACCCCTCCACTTT

clone size: .
J gene: TRBJ1-1
D gene: .
V gene: TRBV12-3/TRBV12-4
CDR3 protein: CASRRQVNTEAFF
CDR3 DNA: TGTGCCAGCAGGAGACAGGTTAACACTGAAGCTTTCTTT

clone size: .
J gene: TRBJ1-2
D gene: .
V gene: TRBV25-1
CDR3 protein: CASSEGTGGYTF
CDR3 DNA: TGTGCCAGCAGTGAAGGCACGGGAGGCTACACCTTC